This TCR beta chain was obtained from a study of shared clonotypes between healthy human individuals. With respect to this clone: Its antigen is unknown. The same CDR3 arises from other DNA sequences in this sample as well.

Assay execution proceeded at the deep level. Sequencing used immunoSEQ multiplex PCR; TCRdb keeps in-frame clones, though not all of them. The table lists millions of clones, roughly 94% of them singletons, with about 0.13% in the top ten. The CDR3 totals 14 residues. Germline V gene data show CDR1 as SGDLS and CDR2 as YYNGEE. The V end lost 2 bases, the J end lost 2 bases, and 7 bases lay between the germline ends. Study observations and caveats: The study generally estimated greater richness for naive than memory subsets.

The V call is TRBV9, the J call TRBJ2-2, with no clear D. The sequence came from a young man in good health. Sequencing used naive CD4+ T cells sorted from blood. This sample's subset: CD45RA+ positively selected. CDR3 DNA sequence: TGTGCCAGCAGCGTGACCAGTAACACCGGGGAGCTGTTTTTT. Translating it yields CASSVTSNTGELFF.